The clone carrying this T cell receptor (beta chain) occurred many times. Antigen: not known. What was amplified from RNA transcripts were TCR beta CDR3 regions. A set of HTBI primers served as the primers for a first-round RT-PCR of the TCR CDR3. Via MiXCR, TCRdb re-called the multiplex PCR reads, giving one row per CDR3 protein. The sample holds about 480,000 distinct CDR3 sequences; roughly an eighth are singletons and the top ten take around 17%. The source of the sample is a study of T cells in Graves' hyperthyroidism and ophthalmopathy. General observations from the study: Peripheral blood also featured most of the thyroid clonotypes expanded above 0.001. Ophthalmopathy was identified by the model a median approximately six months ahead of onset.

Each patient was aged 18 to 65 and had newly diagnosed hyperthyroidism of under 2 months' duration. From germline, CDR1 is SNHLY and CDR2 FYNNEI. V was pared by 5 bases and J by 9 bases, with 20 bases between. The CDR3 is 16 amino acids. The clonotype was recovered from a woman aged 18-29 years with Graves' hyperthyroidism. The source material was blood. The V gene is TRBV2, the J gene TRBJ1-6; unclear D gene. In nucleotides, the CDR3 is TGTGCCAGCAGTTGGTACGGTGATGTCGAATTTTCACCCCTCCACTTT. Protein sequence: CASSWYGDVEFSPLHF.